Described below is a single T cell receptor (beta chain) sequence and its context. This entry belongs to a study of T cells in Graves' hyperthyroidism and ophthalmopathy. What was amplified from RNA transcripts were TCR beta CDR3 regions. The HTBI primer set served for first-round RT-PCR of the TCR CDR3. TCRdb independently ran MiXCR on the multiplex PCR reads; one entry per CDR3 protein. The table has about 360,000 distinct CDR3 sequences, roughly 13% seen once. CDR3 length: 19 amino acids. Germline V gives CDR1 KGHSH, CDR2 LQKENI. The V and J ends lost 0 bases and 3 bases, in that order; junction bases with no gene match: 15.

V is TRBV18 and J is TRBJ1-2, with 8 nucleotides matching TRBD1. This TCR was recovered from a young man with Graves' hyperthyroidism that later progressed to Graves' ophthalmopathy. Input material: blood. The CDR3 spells CASSPPPYRPGQGYYGYTF. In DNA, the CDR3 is TGTGCCAGCTCACCACCGCCCTACCGCCCCGGACAGGGATACTATGGCTACACCTTC.